The 8 T cell receptor beta chains listed next were all sequenced from one sample in a study of patients and donors after allogeneic stem cell transplantation. From the RT-PCR reads, TCRdb called clonotypes with MiXCR, one entry per CDR3 protein. The sample has roughly 12,000 distinct CDR3 sequences, under 30% seen once. The material sequenced was blood, either unsorted or a sorted T cell fraction (not recorded which). The receptors were gathered from a human donor who was either an allogeneic HSCT recipient or a stem cell or donor lymphocyte infusion donor (not recorded which). It is not recorded whose cells these are; they may come from a transplant donor.

This clonotype was seen a few times. The chain combines TRBV5-5 with TRBJ2-5; D is unclear. V was shortened by 4 bases and J by 0 bases, with 7 bases between the two germline ends. Germline assignment: CDR1 SGHKS and CDR2 YYEKEE (reference sequence). This CDR3 has 13 amino acids. The CDR3 here is CASSLQHQETQYF. The CDR3 DNA reads TGTGCCAGCAGCCTACAGCACCAAGAGACCCAGTACTTC.

The V call is TRBV4-2, the J call TRBJ2-4, with D unresolved. V was pared by 0 bases and J by 1 base, with 4 bases between. CDR1 is LGHNA, CDR2 YNFKEQ, per germline. This CDR3 spans 14 amino acids. The CDR3 region has the DNA TGTGCCAGCAGCCAAGATCTCGCCAAAAACATTCAGTACTTC. Translated: CASSQDLAKNIQYF.

This clonotype was recorded at least ten times. The rearrangement links TRBV7-3 to TRBJ1-1, with TRBD1 identical over 11 bases. This CDR3 spans 15 amino acids. Germline CDR1 is SGHTA and CDR2 is FQGTGA. Trimming at V came to 5 bases and at J to 4 bases, leaving 6 bases not matched to a gene. As DNA, the CDR3 is TGTGCCAGCAGCCTAGCCGGGACAGGGGGCACTGAAGCTTTCTTT. Its protein product is CASSLAGTGGTEAFF.

The rearrangement uses TRBV7-3 and TRBJ1-2; D gene unclear. CDR3 length equals 14 residues. V gave up 1 base and J gave up 4 bases, with 10 bases separating them. CDR1 and CDR2 from the germline V gene are SGHTA and FQGTGA. The CDR3 coding sequence is TGTGCCAGCAGCTTAATAGTCCTGGGCTATGGCTACACCTTC. It is translated as CASSLIVLGYGYTF.

This clonotype occurred a few times. This chain links TRBV12-3 or TRBV12-4 with TRBJ2-7; possibly TRBD2 for D (5 bases). V lost 6 bases and J lost 6, with 18 bases in between. The CDR3 sequence is 14 residues long. The CDR3 here is CASSPSPGWGEQYF. Here the CDR3 DNA reads TGTGCCAGCAGCCCCTCTCCGGGGTGGGGCGAGCAGTACTTC.

The table lists this clonotype with many counts. The V call is TRBV12-3 or TRBV12-4, the J call TRBJ1-1; D unresolved. V dropped 1 base and J dropped 1 base, with 7 bases sitting between them. This CDR3 is 14 amino acids long. CDR3 loop: CASSLGLPNTEAFF. As DNA, the CDR3 is TGTGCCAGCAGTTTAGGACTCCCGAACACTGAAGCTTTCTTT.

This clonotype was found a few times. The CDR3 bases are TGCAGCGTTCGGGACATTTCACCTGGGGCCAACGTCCTGACTTTC. This encodes CSVRDISPGANVLTF. The J gene is TRBJ2-6, the V gene TRBV29-1, with D tentatively TRBD1 (6 bases). The CDR3 is made up of 15 amino acids. Per germline, CDR1 SQVTM and CDR2 ANQGSEA. V lost 5 bases, J lost 2 bases, and 13 bases lay in between.

V and J are TRBV12-3 or TRBV12-4 and TRBJ1-5, with TRBD1 identical over 9 bases. V shed 0 bases, J shed 1 base, and the junction held 7 bases outside the gene matches. The CDR3 is made up of 18 amino acids. CDR3 protein: CASSLALQGATSNQPQHF. The CDR3 nucleotides are TGTGCCAGCAGTTTAGCGCTACAGGGGGCCACGAGCAATCAGCCCCAGCATTTT.